This passage covers 4 T cell receptor beta chains from one sample sequenced in a study of identical twins. TCRdb re-derived calls from the 5' RACE reads in MiXCR, one entry per CDR3 protein. The sample contains some 250,000 distinct CDR3 sequences, over 9.5% of which appear only once. The same data also contributed to another study, on yellow fever vaccine responses in identical twins.

The source material was memory (CD45RO+) T cells sorted from blood. All receptors derive from a woman in her late teens or twenties in good health.

This clonotype was counted many times. The CDR3 protein is CSVILAGANTGELFF. As DNA, the CDR3 is TGCAGCGTGATTCTAGCGGGGGCGAACACCGGGGAGCTGTTTTTT. The gene calls are TRBV29-1 and TRBJ2-2, with 10 positions matching TRBD2. Germline CDR1 SQVTM, CDR2 ANQGSEA. The CDR3 sequence is 15 residues long. Trimming cost V 6 bases and J 0 bases; bases outside gene matches: 4.

In this sample, this clonotype turned up a few times. The chain recombines TRBV29-1 with TRBJ2-7; 8 bases map to TRBD1. This CDR3 spans 12 amino acids. Germline-derived CDR1 and CDR2 are SQVTM and ANQGSEA. The junction had 6 bases not matched to a gene; V was cut back by 6 bases and J by 5 bases. CDR3 in DNA: TGCAGCGTGACAGGGGACGTCCACGAGCAGTACTTC. This encodes CSVTGDVHEQYF.

This clonotype is termed medium-sized (0.01 to 0.1%). The CDR3 region is CASSFLGSTDTQYF. For the CDR3, the DNA is TGTGCCAGCAGTTTCCTCGGCAGCACAGATACGCAGTATTTT. The chain combines TRBV12-3 or TRBV12-4 with TRBJ2-3; D is unresolved. Trimming shortened V by 3 bases and J by 0 bases, and 7 bases separated the two germline ends. CDR3 length: 14 residues.

This clonotype was counted many times. The V and J genes are TRBV7-2 and TRBJ2-7, with D perhaps matching TRBD1 (6 bases). The CDR3 has 14 residues. CDR1 is SGHTA and CDR2 is FQGNSA in the germline V gene. V shed 3 bases and J shed 1 base, with 10 bases lying between them. The CDR3 DNA reads as TGTGCCAGCAGCTTGAAGGGGGATTCCTACGAGCAGTACTTC. Translation: CASSLKGDSYEQYF.